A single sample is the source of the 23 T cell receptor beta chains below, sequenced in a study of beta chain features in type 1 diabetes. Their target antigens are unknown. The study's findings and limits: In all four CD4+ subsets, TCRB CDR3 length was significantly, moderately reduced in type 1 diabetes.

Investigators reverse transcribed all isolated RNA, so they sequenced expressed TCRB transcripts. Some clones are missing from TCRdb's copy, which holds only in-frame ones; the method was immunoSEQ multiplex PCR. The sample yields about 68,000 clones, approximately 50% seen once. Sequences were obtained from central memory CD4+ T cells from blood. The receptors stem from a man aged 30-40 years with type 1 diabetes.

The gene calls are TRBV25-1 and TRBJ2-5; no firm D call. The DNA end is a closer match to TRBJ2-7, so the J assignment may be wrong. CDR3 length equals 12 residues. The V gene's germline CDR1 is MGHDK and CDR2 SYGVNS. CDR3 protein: CASSVTSYEQYF. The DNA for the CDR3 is TGTGCCAGCAGTGTTACCTCCTACGAGCAGTACTTC.

The CDR3 coding sequence is TGTGCCAGCAGGGGGAGAGGCAAAAACATTCAGTACTTC. The encoded protein is CASRGRGKNIQYF. This chain joins TRBV2 and TRBJ2-4, with D maybe TRBD2 (5 bases). Trimming left V 6 bases short and J 3 bases short, with 9 bases between. CDR3 length: 13 amino acids. Germline V gene data show CDR1 as SNHLY and CDR2 as FYNNEI.

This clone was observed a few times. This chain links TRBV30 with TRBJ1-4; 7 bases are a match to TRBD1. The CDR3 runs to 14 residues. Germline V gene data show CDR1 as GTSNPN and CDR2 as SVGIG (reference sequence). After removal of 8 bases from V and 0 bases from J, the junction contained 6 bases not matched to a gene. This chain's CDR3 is CATGQAATNEKLFF. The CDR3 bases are TGTGCCACAGGACAGGCCGCAACTAATGAAAAACTGTTTTTT.

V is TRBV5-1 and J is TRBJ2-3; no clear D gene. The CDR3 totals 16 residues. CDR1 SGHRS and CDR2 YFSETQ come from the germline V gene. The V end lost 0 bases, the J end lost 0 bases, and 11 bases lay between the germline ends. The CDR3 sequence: CASSLAAGLSTDTQYF. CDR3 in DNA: TGCGCCAGCAGCTTGGCCGCCGGTCTGAGCACAGATACGCAGTATTTT.

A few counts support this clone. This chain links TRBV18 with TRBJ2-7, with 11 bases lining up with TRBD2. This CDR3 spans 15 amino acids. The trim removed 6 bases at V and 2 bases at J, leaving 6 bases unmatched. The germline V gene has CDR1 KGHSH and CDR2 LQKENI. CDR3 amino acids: CASSQGTSGTYEQYF. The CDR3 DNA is TGTGCCAGCTCCCAAGGGACTAGCGGTACCTACGAGCAGTACTTC.

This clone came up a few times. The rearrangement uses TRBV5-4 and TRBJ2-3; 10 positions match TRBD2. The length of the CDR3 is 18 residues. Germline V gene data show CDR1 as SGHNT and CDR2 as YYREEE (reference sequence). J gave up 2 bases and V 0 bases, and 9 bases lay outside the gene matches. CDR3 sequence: CASSLGLAGARNTDTQYF. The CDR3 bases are TGTGCCAGCAGCTTGGGGCTAGCGGGGGCCCGTAACACAGATACGCAGTATTTT.

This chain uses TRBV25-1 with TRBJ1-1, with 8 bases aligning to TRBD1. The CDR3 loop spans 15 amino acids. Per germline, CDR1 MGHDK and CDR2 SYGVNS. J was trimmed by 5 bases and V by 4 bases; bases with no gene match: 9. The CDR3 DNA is TGTGCCAGCAGTGCCCTCGACAGGGGATGGACTGAAGCTTTCTTT. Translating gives CASSALDRGWTEAFF. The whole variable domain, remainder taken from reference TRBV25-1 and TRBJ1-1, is EADIYQTPRYLVIGTGKKITLECSQTMGHDKMYWYQQDPGMELHLIHYSYGVNSTEKGDLSSESTVSRIRTEHFPLTLESARPSHTSQYLCASSALDRGWTEAFFGQGTRLTVV.

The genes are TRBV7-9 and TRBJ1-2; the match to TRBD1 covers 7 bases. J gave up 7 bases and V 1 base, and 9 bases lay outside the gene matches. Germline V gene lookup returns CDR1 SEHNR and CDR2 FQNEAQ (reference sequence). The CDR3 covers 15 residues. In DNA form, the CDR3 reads TGTGCCAGCAGCTTAGTCCCCACAGGGGCCGGTGGCTACACCTTC. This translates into CASSLVPTGAGGYTF.

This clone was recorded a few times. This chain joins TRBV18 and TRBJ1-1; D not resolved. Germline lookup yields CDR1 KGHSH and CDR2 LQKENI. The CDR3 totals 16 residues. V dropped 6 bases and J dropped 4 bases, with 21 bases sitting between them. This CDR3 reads CASSLSMGFEGTEAFF. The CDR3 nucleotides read TGTGCCAGCTCTTTGAGTATGGGGTTCGAGGGCACTGAAGCTTTCTTT.

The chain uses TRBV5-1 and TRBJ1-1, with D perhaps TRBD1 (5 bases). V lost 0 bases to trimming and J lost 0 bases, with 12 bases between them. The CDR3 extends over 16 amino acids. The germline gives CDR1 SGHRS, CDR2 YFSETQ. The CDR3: CASSLAGPGMNTEAFF. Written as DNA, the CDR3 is TGCGCCAGCAGCTTGGCCGGACCAGGGATGAACACTGAAGCTTTCTTT.

CDR3 nucleotides: TGCGCCAGCAGCTTGGGGCAGGGGGCCTACGAGCAGTACTTC. Amino acid sequence: CASSLGQGAYEQYF. The chain uses TRBV5-1 and TRBJ2-7; TRBD1 matches 7 bases. With V trimmed by 0 bases and J by 2 bases, 2 bases remained unmatched. Germline CDR1 is SGHRS and CDR2 is YFSETQ. This CDR3 has 14 residues.

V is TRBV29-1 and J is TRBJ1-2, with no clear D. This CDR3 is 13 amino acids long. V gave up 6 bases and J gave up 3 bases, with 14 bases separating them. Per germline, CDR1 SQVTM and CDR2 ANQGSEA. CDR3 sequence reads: CSVPSPWDYGYTF. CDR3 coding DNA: TGCAGCGTCCCTAGTCCCTGGGACTATGGCTACACCTTC.

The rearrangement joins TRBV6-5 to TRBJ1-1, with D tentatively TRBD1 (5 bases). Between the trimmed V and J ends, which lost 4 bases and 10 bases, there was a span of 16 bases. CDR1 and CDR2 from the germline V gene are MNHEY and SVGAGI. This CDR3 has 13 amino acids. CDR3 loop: CASSLDRLDGAFF. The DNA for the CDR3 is TGTGCCAGCAGTTTAGACAGACTGGACGGAGCTTTCTTT.

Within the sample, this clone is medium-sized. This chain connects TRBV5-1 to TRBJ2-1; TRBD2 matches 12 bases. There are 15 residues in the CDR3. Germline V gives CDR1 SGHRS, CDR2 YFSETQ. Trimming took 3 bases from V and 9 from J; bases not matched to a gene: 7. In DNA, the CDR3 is TGCGCCAGCAGCTCCCCGGGACTAGCGGGTGGTGAGCAGTTCTTC. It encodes CASSSPGLAGGEQFF.

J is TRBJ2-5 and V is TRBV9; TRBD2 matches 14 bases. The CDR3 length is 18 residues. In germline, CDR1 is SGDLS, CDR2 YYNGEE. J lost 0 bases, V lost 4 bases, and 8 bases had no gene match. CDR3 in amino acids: CASSLGLAGGQYQETQYF. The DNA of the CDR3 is TGTGCCAGCAGCCTCGGACTAGCGGGAGGTCAGTACCAAGAGACCCAGTACTTC.

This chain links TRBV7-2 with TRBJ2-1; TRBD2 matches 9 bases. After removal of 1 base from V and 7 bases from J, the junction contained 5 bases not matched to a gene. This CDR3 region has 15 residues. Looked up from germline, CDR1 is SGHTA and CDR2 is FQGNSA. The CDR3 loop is CASSLGTSVRNEQFF. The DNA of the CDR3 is TGTGCCAGCAGCTTAGGGACTAGCGTTAGGAATGAGCAGTTCTTC.

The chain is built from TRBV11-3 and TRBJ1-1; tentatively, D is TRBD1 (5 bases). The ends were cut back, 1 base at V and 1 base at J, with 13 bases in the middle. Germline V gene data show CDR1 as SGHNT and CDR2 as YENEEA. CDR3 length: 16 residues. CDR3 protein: CASSLAMSGGNTEAFF. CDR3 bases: TGTGCCAGCAGCTTAGCGATGTCGGGGGGGAACACTGAAGCTTTCTTT.

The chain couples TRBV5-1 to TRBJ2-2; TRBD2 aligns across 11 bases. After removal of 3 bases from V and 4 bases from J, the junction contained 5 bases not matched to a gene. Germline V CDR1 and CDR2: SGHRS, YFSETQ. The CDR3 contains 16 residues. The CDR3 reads CASSSGLAVFTGELFF. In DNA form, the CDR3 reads TGCGCCAGCAGCTCGGGACTAGCGGTCTTCACCGGGGAGCTGTTTTTT.

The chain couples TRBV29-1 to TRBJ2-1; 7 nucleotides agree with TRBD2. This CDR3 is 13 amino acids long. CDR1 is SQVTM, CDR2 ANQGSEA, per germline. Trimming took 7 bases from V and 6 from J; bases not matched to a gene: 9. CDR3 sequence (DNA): TGCAGCGCCGGGAGCGGGACGGGCAATGAGCAGTTCTTC. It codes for CSAGSGTGNEQFF.

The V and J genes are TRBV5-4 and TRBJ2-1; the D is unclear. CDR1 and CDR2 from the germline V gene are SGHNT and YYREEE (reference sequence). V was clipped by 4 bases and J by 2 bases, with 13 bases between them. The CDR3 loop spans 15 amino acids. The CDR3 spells CASSEAPRTYNEQFF. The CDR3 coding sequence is TGTGCCAGCAGCGAGGCACCACGGACCTACAATGAGCAGTTCTTC.

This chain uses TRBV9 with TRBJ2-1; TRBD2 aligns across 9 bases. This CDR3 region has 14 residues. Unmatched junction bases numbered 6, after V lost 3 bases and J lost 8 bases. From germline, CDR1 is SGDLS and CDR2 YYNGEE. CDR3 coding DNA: TGTGCCAGCAGCGCATTAGCGGGAGAGGATGAGCAGTTCTTC. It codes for CASSALAGEDEQFF.

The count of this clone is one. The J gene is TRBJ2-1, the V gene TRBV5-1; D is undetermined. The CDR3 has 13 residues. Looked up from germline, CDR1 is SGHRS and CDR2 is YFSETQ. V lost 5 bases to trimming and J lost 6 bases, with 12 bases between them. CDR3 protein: CASRAVIPNEQFF. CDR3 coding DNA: TGCGCCAGCAGAGCCGTCATTCCCAATGAGCAGTTCTTC.

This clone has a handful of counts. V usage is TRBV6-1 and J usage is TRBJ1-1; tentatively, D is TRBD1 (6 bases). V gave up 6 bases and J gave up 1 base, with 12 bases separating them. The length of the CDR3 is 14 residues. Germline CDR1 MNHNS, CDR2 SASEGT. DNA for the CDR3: TGTGCCAGCAGCTACAGGGCACGGAACACTGAAGCTTTCTTT. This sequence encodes CASSYRARNTEAFF.